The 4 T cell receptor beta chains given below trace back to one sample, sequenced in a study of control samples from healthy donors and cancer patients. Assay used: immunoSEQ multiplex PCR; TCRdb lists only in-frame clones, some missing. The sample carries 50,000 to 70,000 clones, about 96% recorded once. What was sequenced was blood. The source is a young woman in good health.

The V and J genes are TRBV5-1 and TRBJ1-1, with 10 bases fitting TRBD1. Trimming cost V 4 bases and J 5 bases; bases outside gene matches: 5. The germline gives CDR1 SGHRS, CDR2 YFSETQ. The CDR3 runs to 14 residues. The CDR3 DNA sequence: TGCGCCAGCAGCCCGGGACAGGGGCGAACTGAAGCTTTCTTT. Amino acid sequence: CASSPGQGRTEAFF. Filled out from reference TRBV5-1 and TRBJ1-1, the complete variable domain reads KAGVTQTPRYLIKTRGQQVTLSCSPISGHRSVSWYQQTPGQGLQFLFEYFSETQRNKGNFPGRFSGRQFSNSRSEMNVSTLELGDSALYLCASSPGQGRTEAFFGQGTRLTVV.

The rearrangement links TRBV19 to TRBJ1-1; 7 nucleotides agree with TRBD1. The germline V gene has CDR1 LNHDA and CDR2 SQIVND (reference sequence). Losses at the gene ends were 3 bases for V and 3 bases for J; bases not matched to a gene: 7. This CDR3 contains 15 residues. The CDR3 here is CASSIGQARDTEAFF. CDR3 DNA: TGTGCCAGTAGTATTGGACAGGCGAGGGACACTGAAGCTTTCTTT. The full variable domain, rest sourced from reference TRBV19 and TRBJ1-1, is DGGITQSPKYLFRKEGQNVTLSCEQNLNHDAMYWYRQDPGQGLRLIYYSQIVNDFQKGDIAEGYSVSREKKESFPLTVTSAQKNPTAFYLCASSIGQARDTEAFFGQGTRLTVV.

CDR3 DNA sequence: TGTGCCAGCAGCTTAAGGGACGGTGGACAAGAGACCCAGTACTTC. Translation gives CASSLRDGGQETQYF. The chain recombines TRBV7-9 with TRBJ2-5; possibly TRBD1 or TRBD2 for D (5 bases each). This CDR3 is 15 amino acids long. Trimming left V 2 bases short and J 2 bases short, with 12 bases between. The germline CDR1 and CDR2 sequences are SEHNR and FQNEAQ (reference sequence).

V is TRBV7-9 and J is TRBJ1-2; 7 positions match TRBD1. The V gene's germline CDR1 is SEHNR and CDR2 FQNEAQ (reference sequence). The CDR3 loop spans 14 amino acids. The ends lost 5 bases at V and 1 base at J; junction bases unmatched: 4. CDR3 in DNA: TGTGCCAGCAGCCTAGGGGACAGTAACTATGGCTACACCTTC. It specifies CASSLGDSNYGYTF.